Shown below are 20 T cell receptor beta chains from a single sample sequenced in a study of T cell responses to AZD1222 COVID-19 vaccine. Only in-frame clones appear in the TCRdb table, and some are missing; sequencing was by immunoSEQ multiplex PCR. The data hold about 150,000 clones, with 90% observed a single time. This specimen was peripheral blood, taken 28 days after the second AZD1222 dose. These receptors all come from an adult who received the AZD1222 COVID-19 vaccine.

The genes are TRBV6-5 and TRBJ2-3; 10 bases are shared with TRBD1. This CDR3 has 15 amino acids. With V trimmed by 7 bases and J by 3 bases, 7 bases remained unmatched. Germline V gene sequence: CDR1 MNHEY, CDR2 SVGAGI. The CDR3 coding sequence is TGTGCCAGCAAAGCCGGGACAGGGGCGACAGATACGCAGTATTTT. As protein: CASKAGTGATDTQYF.

CDR3 in amino acids: CASSLGGAAGELFF. Here the CDR3 DNA reads TGCGCCAGCAGCTTAGGAGGGGCGGCCGGGGAGCTGTTTTTT. The chain couples TRBV5-1 to TRBJ2-2; TRBD2 is a possible D gene (6 bases). CDR1 and CDR2 from the germline V gene are SGHRS and YFSETQ. V shed 2 bases and J shed 6 bases, with 11 bases lying between them. The CDR3 spans 14 residues.

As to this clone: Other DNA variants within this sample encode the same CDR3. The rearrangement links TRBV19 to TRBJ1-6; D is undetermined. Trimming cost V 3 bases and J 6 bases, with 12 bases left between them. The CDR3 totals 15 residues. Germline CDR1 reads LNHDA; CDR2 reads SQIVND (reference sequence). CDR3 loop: CASSIVGSLNSPLHF. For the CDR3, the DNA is TGTGCCAGTAGTATTGTCGGATCTCTTAATTCACCCCTCCACTTT.

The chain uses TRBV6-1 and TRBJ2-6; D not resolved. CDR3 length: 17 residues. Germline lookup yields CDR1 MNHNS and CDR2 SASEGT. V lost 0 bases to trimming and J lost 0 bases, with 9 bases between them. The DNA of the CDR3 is TGTGCCAGCAGTGAAGCGCTGGTCCTCTCTGGGGCCAACGTCCTGACTTTC. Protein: CASSEALVLSGANVLTF.

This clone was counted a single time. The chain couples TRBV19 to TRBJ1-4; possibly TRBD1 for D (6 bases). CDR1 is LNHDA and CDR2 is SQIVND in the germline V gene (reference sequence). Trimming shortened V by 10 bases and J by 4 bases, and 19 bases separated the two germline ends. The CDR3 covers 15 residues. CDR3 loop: CATNQVGQYNEKLFF. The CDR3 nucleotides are TGTGCCACCAACCAGGTTGGACAGTATAATGAAAAACTGTTTTTT.

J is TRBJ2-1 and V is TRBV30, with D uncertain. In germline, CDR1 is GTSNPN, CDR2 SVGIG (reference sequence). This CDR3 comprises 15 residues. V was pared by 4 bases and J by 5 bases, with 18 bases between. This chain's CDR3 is CAWTSRRLRNNEQFF. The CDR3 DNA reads TGTGCCTGGACCTCGAGGCGGCTCCGGAACAATGAGCAGTTCTTC.

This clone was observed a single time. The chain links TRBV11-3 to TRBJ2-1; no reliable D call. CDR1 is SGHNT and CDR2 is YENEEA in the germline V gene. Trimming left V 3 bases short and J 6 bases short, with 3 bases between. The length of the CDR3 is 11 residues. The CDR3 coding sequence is TGTGCCAGCAGCTTTGGCAATGAGCAGTTCTTC. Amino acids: CASSFGNEQFF. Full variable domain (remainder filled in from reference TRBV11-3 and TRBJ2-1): EAGVVQSPRYKIIEKKQPVAFWCNPISGHNTLYWYLQNLGQGPELLIRYENEEAVDDSQLPKDRFSAERLKGVDSTLKIQPAELGDSAVYLCASSFGNEQFFGPGTRLTVL.

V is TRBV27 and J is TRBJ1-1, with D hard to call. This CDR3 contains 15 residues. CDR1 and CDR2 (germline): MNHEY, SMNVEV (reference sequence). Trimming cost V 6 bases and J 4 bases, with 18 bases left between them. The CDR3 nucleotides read TGTGCCAGCAGGGCCTCTGCCCCCCCGGGCACTGAAGCTTTCTTT. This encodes CASRASAPPGTEAFF.

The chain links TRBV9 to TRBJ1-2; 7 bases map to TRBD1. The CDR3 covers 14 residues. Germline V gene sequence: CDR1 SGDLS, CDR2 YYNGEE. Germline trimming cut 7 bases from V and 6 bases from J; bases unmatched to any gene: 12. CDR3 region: CASLRVPGGNGYTF. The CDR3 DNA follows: TGTGCCAGCCTTAGAGTCCCAGGGGGTAATGGCTACACCTTC.

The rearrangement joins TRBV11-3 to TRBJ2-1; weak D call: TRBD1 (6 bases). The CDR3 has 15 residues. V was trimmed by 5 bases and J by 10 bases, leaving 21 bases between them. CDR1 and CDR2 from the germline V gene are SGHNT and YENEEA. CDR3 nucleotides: TGTGCCAGCAGCGCACAGGGATTTGTGTCCGGCGAGCAGTTCTTC. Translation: CASSAQGFVSGEQFF.

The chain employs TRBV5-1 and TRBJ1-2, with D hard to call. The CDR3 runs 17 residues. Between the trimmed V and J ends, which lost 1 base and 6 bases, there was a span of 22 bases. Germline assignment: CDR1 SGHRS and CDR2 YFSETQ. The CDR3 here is CASSLRISGAAEDGYTF. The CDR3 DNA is TGCGCCAGCAGCTTGCGAATATCGGGAGCGGCTGAGGATGGCTACACCTTC.

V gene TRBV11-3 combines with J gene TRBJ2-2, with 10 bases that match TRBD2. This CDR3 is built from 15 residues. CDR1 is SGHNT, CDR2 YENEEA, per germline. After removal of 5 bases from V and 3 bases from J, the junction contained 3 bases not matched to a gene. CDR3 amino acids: CASSGTSGDTGELFF. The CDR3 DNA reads TGTGCCAGCAGCGGTACTAGCGGGGACACCGGGGAGCTGTTTTTT.

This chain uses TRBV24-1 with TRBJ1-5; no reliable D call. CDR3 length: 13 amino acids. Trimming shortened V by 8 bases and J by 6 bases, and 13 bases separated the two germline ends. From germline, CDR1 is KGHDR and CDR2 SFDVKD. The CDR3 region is CATITAGGQPQHF. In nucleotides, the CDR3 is TGTGCCACCATTACGGCAGGCGGTCAGCCCCAGCATTTT.

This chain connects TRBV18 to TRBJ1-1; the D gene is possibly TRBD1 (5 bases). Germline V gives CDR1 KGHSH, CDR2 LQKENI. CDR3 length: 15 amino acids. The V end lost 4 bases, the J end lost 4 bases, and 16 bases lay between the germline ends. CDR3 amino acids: CASSLFPGNPTEAFF. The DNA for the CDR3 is TGTGCCAGCTCACTTTTTCCAGGGAATCCCACTGAAGCTTTCTTT.

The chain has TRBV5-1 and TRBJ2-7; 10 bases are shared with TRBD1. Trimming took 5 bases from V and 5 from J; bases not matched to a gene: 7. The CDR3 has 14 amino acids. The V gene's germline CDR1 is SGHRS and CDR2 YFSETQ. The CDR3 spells CASRPGTGDDEQYF. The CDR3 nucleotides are TGCGCCAGCAGGCCCGGGACAGGGGATGACGAGCAGTACTTC.

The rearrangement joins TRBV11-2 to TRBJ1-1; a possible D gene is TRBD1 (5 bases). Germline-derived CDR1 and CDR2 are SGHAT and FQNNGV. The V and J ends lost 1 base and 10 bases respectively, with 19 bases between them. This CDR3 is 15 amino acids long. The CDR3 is CASSLGSGRVEGAFF. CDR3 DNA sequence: TGTGCCAGCAGCTTAGGCTCAGGGCGGGTGGAGGGAGCTTTCTTT.

In DNA, the CDR3 is TGCAGCGGGGGACAGGGAGATGGCTACACCTTC. Encoded protein: CSGGQGDGYTF. This chain joins TRBV29-1 and TRBJ1-2; TRBD1 matches 9 bases. The germline gives CDR1 SQVTM, CDR2 ANQGSEA. The CDR3 runs to 11 residues. V dropped 7 bases and J dropped 6; count of bases not matched to a gene: 3.

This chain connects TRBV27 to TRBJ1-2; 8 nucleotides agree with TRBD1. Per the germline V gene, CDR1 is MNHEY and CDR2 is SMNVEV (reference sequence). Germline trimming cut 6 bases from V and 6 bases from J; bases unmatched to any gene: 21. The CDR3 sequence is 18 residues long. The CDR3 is CASSQNRDRRPHRDGYTF. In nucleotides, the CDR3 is TGTGCCAGCAGCCAGAACCGGGACAGGCGCCCTCATAGAGATGGCTACACCTTC.

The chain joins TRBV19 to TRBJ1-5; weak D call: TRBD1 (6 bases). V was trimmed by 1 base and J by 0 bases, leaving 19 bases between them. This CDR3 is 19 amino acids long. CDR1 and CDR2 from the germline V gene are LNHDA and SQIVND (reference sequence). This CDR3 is CASSIVGYRDQTSNQPQHF. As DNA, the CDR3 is TGTGCCAGTAGTATAGTGGGGTACAGGGACCAAACTAGCAATCAGCCCCAGCATTTT.

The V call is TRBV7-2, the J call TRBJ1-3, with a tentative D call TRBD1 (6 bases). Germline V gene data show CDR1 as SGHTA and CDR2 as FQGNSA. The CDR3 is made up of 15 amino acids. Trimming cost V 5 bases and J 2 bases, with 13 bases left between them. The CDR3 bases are TGTGCCAGCAGCGGTAACAGGGCTACTGGAAACACCATATATTTT. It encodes CASSGNRATGNTIYF.